This TCR beta chain came from a study of identical twins. Template switching introduced a universal primer site, and the cDNA bore unique molecular identifiers. TCRdb re-derived calls from the 5' RACE reads in MiXCR, one entry per CDR3 protein. The sample shows about 240,000 distinct CDR3 sequences, roughly 13% of them seen only once. Whole-study findings and limits: A lower insertion count was a feature of abundant cord blood beta clonotypes, with no such feature in memory repertoires. Zero-insertion analyses were open to partial confounding by invariant MAIT and iNKT cells.

The germline CDR1 and CDR2 sequences are LGHNA and YNFKEQ. After removal of 1 base from V and 2 bases from J, the junction contained 7 bases not matched to a gene. The CDR3 is made up of 17 amino acids. As regards this clonotype: What it recognizes is unknown.

This same sample was also taken into another study, of yellow fever vaccine responses in identical twins. That work states: Reportedly, the response of twins' T cells to the vaccine seemed partly convergent, partly personalized.

The sequenced material came from memory (CD45RO+) T cells sorted from blood. The receptor was isolated from a young woman in good health. V gene TRBV4-2 combines with J gene TRBJ2-5; TRBD2 agrees at 10 bases. The CDR3 reads CASSQGPASGGQETQYF. The CDR3 bases are TGTGCCAGCAGCCAAGGTCCGGCTAGCGGGGGACAAGAGACCCAGTACTTC.